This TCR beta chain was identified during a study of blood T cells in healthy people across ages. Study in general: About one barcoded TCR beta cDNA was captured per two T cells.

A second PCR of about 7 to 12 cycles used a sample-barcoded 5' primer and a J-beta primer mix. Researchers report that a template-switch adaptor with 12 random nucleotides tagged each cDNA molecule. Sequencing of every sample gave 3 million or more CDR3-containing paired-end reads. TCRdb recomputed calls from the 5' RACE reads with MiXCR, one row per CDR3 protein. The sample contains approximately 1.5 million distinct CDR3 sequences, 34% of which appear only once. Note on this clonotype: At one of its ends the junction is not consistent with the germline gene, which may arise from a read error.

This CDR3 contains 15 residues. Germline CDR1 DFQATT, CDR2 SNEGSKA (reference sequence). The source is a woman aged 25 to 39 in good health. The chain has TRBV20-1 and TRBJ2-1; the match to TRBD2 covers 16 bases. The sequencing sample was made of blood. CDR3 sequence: CGARSGLAGGPLLFF. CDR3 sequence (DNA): TGCGGTGCTAGATCGGGACTAGCGGGAGGGCCATTGTTGTTCTTC.